This is a list of T cell receptor beta chains from one sample in a study of blood T cell repertoires in COVID-19. The repertoire was sequenced with immunoSEQ multiplex PCR; TCRdb's copy has only in-frame clones and lacks some. The profile covers more than 40,000 clones, with around 85% appearing a single time and roughly 2.5% taken by the ten largest. The sample comprised peripheral blood. These receptors all stem from a man in his forties or fifties with acute or convalescent COVID-19. Both conserved end residues are part of each CDR3. D genes are given only for firm matches. Clone size is not always given. Where it is, it says once, few, many or a class for expanded clones.

V	J	size	D	DNA	CDR3
TRBV10-1	TRBJ1-2	.	TRBD1	TGCGCCAGCAGTTCCGGGACAGACTATGGCTACACCTTC	CASSSGTDYGYTF
TRBV4-1	TRBJ2-1	.	.	TGCGCCAGCAGGACAGGAATCCAAAGCTCCTACAATGAGCAGTTCTTC	CASRTGIQSSYNEQFF
TRBV6-6	TRBJ2-5	.	.	TGTGCCAGCAGGTTCTCCGGGGGGACCCAGTACTTC	CASRFSGGTQYF
TRBV20-1	TRBJ2-2	.	TRBD2	TGCAGTGCTAGTTTCCCGGGACTAGCGGGGTCGGGGAACACCGGGGAGCTGTTTTTT	CSASFPGLAGSGNTGELFF
TRBV3-1/TRBV3-2	TRBJ1-3	.	TRBD1	TGTGCCAGCAGCCTACGGACAGGGGCTGGAAACACCATATATTTT	CASSLRTGAGNTIYF
TRBV13	TRBJ1-1	.	.	TGTGCCAGCAGCTTAGATAGGGGGGAAGCTTTCTTT	CASSLDRGEAFF
TRBV28	TRBJ1-2	.	TRBD1	TGTGCCAGCAGTTTTGGACAGGCGGCTGGCTACACCTTC	CASSFGQAAGYTF
TRBV7-6	TRBJ2-3	.	.	TGTGCCAGCAGCTTAGTAGGCGGGACGGTCCCCGATACGCAGTATTTT	CASSLVGGTVPDTQYF
TRBV6-5	TRBJ1-2	few	TRBD1	TGTGCCAGCAGAAACAGGGGAGGTGGCTACACCTTC	CASRNRGGGYTF
TRBV5-6	TRBJ1-4	.	.	TGTGCCAGCAGCTTAGGACTGCCGTATAATGAAAAACTGTTTTTT	CASSLGLPYNEKLFF
TRBV29-1	TRBJ2-3	.	TRBD2	TGCAGCGTTGAAGATCTGACGGGGGGGCGGTCAGATACGCAGTATTTT	CSVEDLTGGRSDTQYF
TRBV3-1/TRBV3-2	TRBJ2-5	.	TRBD2	TGTGCCAGCAGCCAACAGCGGGAGTACCAAGAGACCCAGTACTTC	CASSQQREYQETQYF
TRBV2	TRBJ2-3	.	.	TGTGCCAGCAGTCCCCGGGACACCAGCACAGATACGCAGTATTTT	CASSPRDTSTDTQYF
TRBV3-1/TRBV3-2	TRBJ2-7	.	.	TGTGCCAGCAGCCGCCGCGGCAGCGACTACGAGCAGTACTTC	CASSRRGSDYEQYF
TRBV4-1	TRBJ2-3	.	TRBD2	TGCGCCAGCAGCCAGGGACTAGATCAGGCAGATACGCAGTATTTT	CASSQGLDQADTQYF
TRBV15	TRBJ2-4	once	.	TGTGCCACCAGGGCAGGGGATATTAACATTCAGTACTTC	CATRAGDINIQYF
TRBV28	TRBJ1-4	.	.	TGTGCCAGCAGTCCAATGGGCAGGGGAAAGGAAAAACTGTTTTTT	CASSPMGRGKEKLFF
TRBV12-3/TRBV12-4	TRBJ2-7	once	.	TGTGCCAGCTCGCCAGGGGTGGACGAGCAGTACTTC	CASSPGVDEQYF
TRBV7-9	TRBJ2-2	.	.	TGTGCCAGCAGCTTCCCGGGGTCGATCCCGAACACCGGGGAGCTGTTTTTT	CASSFPGSIPNTGELFF
TRBV5-1	TRBJ2-1	.	.	TGCGCCAGCAGGTCGGAGGGGTACTCCTACAATGAGCAGTTCTTC	CASRSEGYSYNEQFF
TRBV30	TRBJ2-1	.	TRBD2	TGTGCCTGGAGTCAGGTCGGGACTAGGGTCAATGAGCAGTTCTTC	CAWSQVGTRVNEQFF
TRBV10-3	TRBJ2-1	.	.	TGTGCCATCGCTAAGGAGTTCCAATCCAATGAGCAGTTCTTC	CAIAKEFQSNEQFF